Listed below are T cell receptor beta chains from one sample, sequenced in a study of response to subunit inactivated influenza vaccine. TCRdb ran MiXCR on the RT-PCR reads and lists one entry per CDR3 protein. Of about 580,000 distinct CDR3 sequences in the sample, about 14% were seen once. The source material was PBMCs from blood, sampled approximately 13 days after vaccination. These receptors all stem from a man aged 45-60 years who received an inactivated influenza vaccine. The CDR3 runs from the conserved cysteine through the conserved F or W. Not all rows give a size; the values are once, few, many and, for expanded clones, a class.

v_gene	j_gene	abundance	CDR3aa
TRBV4-2	TRBJ2-1	few	CASSPQGLPSYNEQFF
TRBV20-1	TRBJ2-5	-	CSARWRAATQYF
TRBV12-3/TRBV12-4	TRBJ2-5	-	CASSLRRGETQYF
TRBV11-2	TRBJ2-4	few	CASSSPGRAKNIQYF
TRBV29-1	TRBJ2-1	few	CSVEAPKRDSSYNEQFF
TRBV5-1	TRBJ2-7	many	CASSLNSGTSGSFSYEQYF
TRBV9	TRBJ2-2	few	CASSSYRGRNTGELFF
TRBV25-1	TRBJ2-1	many	CASSDPSAGGNEQFF
TRBV20-1	TRBJ1-6	few	CSARRMADTSNSPLHF
TRBV3-1	TRBJ2-7	few	CASPSTRWEYF
TRBV10-3	TRBJ1-5	-	CAISGGARNQPQHF
TRBV12-3/TRBV12-4	TRBJ1-1	-	CASAITENTEAFF
TRBV5-1	TRBJ2-1	few	CASSSGGGAWNEQFF
TRBV24-1	TRBJ2-5	few	CATSDQLAPSRETQYF
TRBV27	TRBJ2-1	-	CASSLSGSGPYNEQFF
TRBV6-2/TRBV6-3	TRBJ2-7	few	CASGPSAYEQYF
TRBV24-1	TRBJ2-3	few	CATSDFRGQGPTDTQYF
TRBV6-1	TRBJ2-7	-	CASSQWTGGTYEQYF
TRBV11-2	TRBJ2-1	-	CASSRLLQDGNNEQFF
TRBV5-5	TRBJ2-2	-	CASSPLGGDTGELFF
TRBV3-1	TRBJ2-1	few	CASSQVGLNEQFF
TRBV30	TRBJ2-2	-	CASKKGGTGELFF